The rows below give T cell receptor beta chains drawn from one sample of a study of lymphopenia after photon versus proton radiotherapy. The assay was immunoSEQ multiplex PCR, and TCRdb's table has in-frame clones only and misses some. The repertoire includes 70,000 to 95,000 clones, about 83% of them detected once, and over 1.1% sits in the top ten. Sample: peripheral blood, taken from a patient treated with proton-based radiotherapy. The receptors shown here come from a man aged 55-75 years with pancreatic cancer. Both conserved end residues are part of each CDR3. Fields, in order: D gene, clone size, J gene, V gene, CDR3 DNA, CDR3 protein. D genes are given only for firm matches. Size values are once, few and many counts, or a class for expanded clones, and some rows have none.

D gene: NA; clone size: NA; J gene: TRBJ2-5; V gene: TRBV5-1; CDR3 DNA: TGCGCCAGCAAAGGGGGGGGCATCCCGAAACAAGAGACCCAGTACTTC; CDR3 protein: CASKGGGIPKQETQYF
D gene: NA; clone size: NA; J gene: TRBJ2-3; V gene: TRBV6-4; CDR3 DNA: TGTGCCAGCAGTGACTCTGGAGGGACAGATACGCAGTATTTT; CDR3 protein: CASSDSGGTDTQYF
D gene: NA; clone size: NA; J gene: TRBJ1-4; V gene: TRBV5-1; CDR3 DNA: TGCGCCAGCAGCTATGGGAGCCAACAGAGAAATGAAAAACTGTTTTTT; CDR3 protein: CASSYGSQQRNEKLFF
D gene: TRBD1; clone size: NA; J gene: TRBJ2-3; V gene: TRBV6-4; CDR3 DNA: TGTGCCAGCAGATCACAGGGGGCAGGAGCAGATACGCAGTATTTT; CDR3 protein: CASRSQGAGADTQYF
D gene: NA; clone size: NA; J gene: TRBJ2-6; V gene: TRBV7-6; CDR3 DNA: TGTGCCAGCAGCCCTTCTGGGGCCAACGTCCTGACTTTC; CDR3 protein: CASSPSGANVLTF
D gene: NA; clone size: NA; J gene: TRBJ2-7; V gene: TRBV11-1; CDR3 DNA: TGTGCCAGCAGGGGGGACAACGAGCAGTACTTC; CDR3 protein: CASRGDNEQYF
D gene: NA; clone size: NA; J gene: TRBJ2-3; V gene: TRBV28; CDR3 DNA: TGTGCCAGCAGTTTATGGGCCTCTAGCACAGATACGCAGTATTTT; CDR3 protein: CASSLWASSTDTQYF
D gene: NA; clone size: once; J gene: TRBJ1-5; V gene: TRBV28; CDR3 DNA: TGTGCCAGCAGTTTATCGGCAGCCGGCAATCAGCCCCAGCATTTT; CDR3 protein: CASSLSAAGNQPQHF
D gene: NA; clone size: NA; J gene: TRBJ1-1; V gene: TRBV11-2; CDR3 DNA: TGTGCCAGCAGTTCAGGGATTCCTGGCGCTGAAGCTTTCTTT; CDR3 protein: CASSSGIPGAEAFF
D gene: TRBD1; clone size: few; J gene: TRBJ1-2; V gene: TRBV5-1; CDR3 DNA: TGCGCCAGCAGCTTCGGGACAGACTATGGCTACACCTTC; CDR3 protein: CASSFGTDYGYTF
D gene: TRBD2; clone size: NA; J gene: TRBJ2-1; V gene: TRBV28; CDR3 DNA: TGTGCCAGCAGTTTTAGAGGTAGCGGGAGGGCCTGGGCGGGCAATGAGCAGTTCTTC; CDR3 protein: CASSFRGSGRAWAGNEQFF
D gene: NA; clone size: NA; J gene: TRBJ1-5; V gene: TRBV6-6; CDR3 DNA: TGTGCCAGCAGTCAAGAGACTGACCCCAATCAGCCCCAGCATTTT; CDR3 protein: CASSQETDPNQPQHF
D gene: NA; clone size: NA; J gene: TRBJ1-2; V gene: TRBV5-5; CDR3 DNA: TGTGCCAGCAGCTTTACAGGGTCTAACTATGGCTACACCTTC; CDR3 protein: CASSFTGSNYGYTF
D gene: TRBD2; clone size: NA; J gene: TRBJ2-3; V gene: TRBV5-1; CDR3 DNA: TGCGCCAGCAGGTCAGGACTAGCGGACACAGATACGCAGTATTTT; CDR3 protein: CASRSGLADTDTQYF
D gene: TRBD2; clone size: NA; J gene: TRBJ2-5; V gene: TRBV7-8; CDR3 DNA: TGTGCCAGCAGCTTAGATAGCGGGAGTGGGGAGACCCAGTACTTC; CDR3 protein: CASSLDSGSGETQYF
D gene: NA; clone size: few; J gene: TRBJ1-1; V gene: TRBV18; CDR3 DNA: TGTGCCAGCTCACCAAACAGCTGGGGAAACACTGAAGCTTTCTTT; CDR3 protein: CASSPNSWGNTEAFF
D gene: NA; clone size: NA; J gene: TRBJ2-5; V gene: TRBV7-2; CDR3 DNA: TGTGCCAGCAGCTTAGGTGGGGGAGGAGAGACCCAGTACTTC; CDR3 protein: CASSLGGGGETQYF
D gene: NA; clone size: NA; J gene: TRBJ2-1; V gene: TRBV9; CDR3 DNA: TGTGCCAGCAGCGGCCTAGGGGGGGATTCTTACAATGAGCAGTTCTTC; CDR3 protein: CASSGLGGDSYNEQFF
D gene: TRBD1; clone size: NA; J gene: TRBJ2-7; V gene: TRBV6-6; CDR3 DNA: TGTGCCAGCAGTACCTCGGGACAGGGTAGGGCATACGAGCAGTACTTC; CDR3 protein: CASSTSGQGRAYEQYF
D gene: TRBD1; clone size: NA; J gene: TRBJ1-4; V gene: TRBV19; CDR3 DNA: TGTGCCAGTACCCTCGCCGGGACAGGGCGTGAAAAACTGTTTTTT; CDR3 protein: CASTLAGTGREKLFF
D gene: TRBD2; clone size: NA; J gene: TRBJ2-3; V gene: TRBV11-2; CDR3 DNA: TGTGCCAGCAGCTTCGGGACTAGCGGGAGTTGGGATACGCAGTATTTT; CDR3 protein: CASSFGTSGSWDTQYF
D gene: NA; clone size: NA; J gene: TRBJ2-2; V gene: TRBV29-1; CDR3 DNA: TGCAGCGTTGGTGACAGCCTTATTTCCGGGGAGCTGTTTTTT; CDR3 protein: CSVGDSLISGELFF
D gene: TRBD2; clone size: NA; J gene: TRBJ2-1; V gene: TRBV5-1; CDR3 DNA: TGCGCCAGCAGCTTGGTGGCCACTAGCGGGAGTGAGCAGTTCTTC; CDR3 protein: CASSLVATSGSEQFF
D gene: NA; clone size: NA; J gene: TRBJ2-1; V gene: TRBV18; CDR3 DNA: TGTGCCAGCTCACCAGTGGCCACGGCCCTCAATGAGCAGTTCTTC; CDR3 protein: CASSPVATALNEQFF
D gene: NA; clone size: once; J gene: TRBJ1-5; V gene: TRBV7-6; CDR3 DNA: TGTGCCAGCAGCTTAGACGGGGGGCAGGGGAGCAATCAGCCCCAGCATTTT; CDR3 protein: CASSLDGGQGSNQPQHF
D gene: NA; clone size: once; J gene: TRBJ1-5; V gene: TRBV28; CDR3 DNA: TGTGCCAGCAGTTTGGGGGCGGGTCGTCAGCCCCAGCATTTT; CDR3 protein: CASSLGAGRQPQHF